The next 27 T cell receptor beta chains were all read from a single sample in a study of blood T cell repertoires in COVID-19. Produced via immunoSEQ multiplex PCR; TCRdb's table is partial and in-frame only. The sample consists of roughly 190,000 clones, 88% of them appearing once. The sequencing input was peripheral blood. Source of these receptors: a man in his forties or fifties with active or convalescent COVID-19.

Here the CDR3 reads CASSPTGYNYGYTF. CDR3 coding DNA: TGTGCCAGCAGCCCAACAGGGTACAACTATGGCTACACCTTC. This chain joins TRBV6-5 and TRBJ1-2; tentative D call: TRBD1 (6 bases). The CDR3 has 14 amino acids. CDR1 MNHEY and CDR2 SVGAGI come from the germline V gene. The V end lost 6 bases, the J end lost 2 bases, and 13 bases lay between the germline ends.

The chain recombines TRBV6-5 with TRBJ2-7, with 10 bases fitting TRBD1. The CDR3 is 12 residues long. The V gene end was trimmed by 9 bases and the J gene end by 5 bases; junction bases not matched to a gene: 4. In germline, CDR1 is MNHEY, CDR2 SVGAGI. The CDR3 nucleotides are TGTGCCAGTAGACAGGGGGCGGACGAGCAGTACTTC. Its protein product is CASRQGADEQYF.

This clone was seen a single time. The V call is TRBV6-5, the J call TRBJ2-1, with 8 bases that match TRBD1. With 8 bases clipped from V and 4 bases from J, the junction kept 10 bases outside the gene matches. Germline V gives CDR1 MNHEY, CDR2 SVGAGI. CDR3 length: 15 amino acids. The CDR3 spells CASGVRTGSYNEQFF. The CDR3 DNA sequence: TGTGCCAGCGGGGTTAGGACAGGGAGTTACAATGAGCAGTTCTTC.

The V and J genes are TRBV21-1 and TRBJ2-1; the D call TRBD2 from the table was never checked on the DNA. TRBV21-1 is deemed a pseudogene. This CDR3 region has 14 residues. The CDR3 sequence: CARVEDSRYNEQFF. The CDR3 DNA is TGTGCCAGGGTCGAGGACTCGAGATACAATGAGCAGTTCTTC.

This chain connects TRBV27 to TRBJ2-7, with 9 bases aligning to TRBD1. J was trimmed by 6 bases and V by 5 bases; bases with no gene match: 8. This CDR3 has 14 residues. The germline CDR1 and CDR2 sequences are MNHEY and SMNVEV (reference sequence). The CDR3 reads CASSPGQGFLEQYF. Written as DNA, the CDR3 is TGTGCCAGCAGTCCGGGACAGGGTTTTCTCGAGCAGTACTTC.

The chain employs TRBV6-1 and TRBJ2-7; the match to TRBD2 covers 13 bases. The junction had 0 bases not matched to a gene; V was cut back by 1 base and J by 6 bases. The CDR3 is made up of 14 amino acids. Looked up from germline, CDR1 is MNHNS and CDR2 is SASEGT. CDR3 protein: CASSEGLAGGEQYF. Here the CDR3 DNA reads TGTGCCAGCAGTGAAGGACTAGCGGGGGGCGAGCAGTACTTC.

The sample holds one count of this clone. V and J are TRBV18 and TRBJ2-3, with 12 bases aligning to TRBD2. The CDR3 loop spans 18 amino acids. CDR1 is KGHSH and CDR2 is LQKENI in the germline V gene. V gave up 4 bases and J gave up 0 bases; unmatched junction bases: 8. Here the CDR3 reads CASSRTGLAGTSTDTQYF. CDR3 in DNA: TGTGCCAGCTCACGTACTGGACTAGCGGGAACTAGCACAGATACGCAGTATTTT.

The rearrangement links TRBV4-1 to TRBJ1-4; D remains ambiguous. The CDR3 runs 17 residues. Trimming shortened V by 4 bases and J by 8 bases, and 23 bases separated the two germline ends. Germline V gives CDR1 MGHRA, CDR2 YSYEKL. Here the CDR3 reads CASSPQRGSGVQEKLFF. CDR3 nucleotide sequence: TGCGCCAGCAGCCCTCAACGGGGAAGCGGGGTTCAAGAAAAACTGTTTTTT.

The chain recombines TRBV7-2 with TRBJ1-1, with a possible D match to TRBD1 (5 bases). Germline CDR1 is SGHTA and CDR2 is FQGNSA. This CDR3 has 13 amino acids. Trimming pared 2 bases from V and 6 bases from J, leaving 10 bases between. The CDR3 is CASSLTRAAEAFF. The CDR3 nucleotides are TGTGCCAGCAGCTTAACCAGGGCAGCTGAAGCTTTCTTT. The full variable domain, rest sourced from reference TRBV7-2 and TRBJ1-1, is GAGVSQSPSNKVTEKGKDVELRCDPISGHTALYWYRQSLGQGLEFLIYFQGNSAPDKSGLPSDRFSAERTGGSVSTLTIQRTQQEDSAVYLCASSLTRAAEAFFGQGTRLTVV.

V usage is TRBV11-2 and J usage is TRBJ1-1; D not certain. Germline CDR1 reads SGHAT; CDR2 reads FQNNGV. This CDR3 spans 16 amino acids. The germline V and J ends were trimmed by 1 base and 2 bases, with 14 bases remaining between them. This chain's CDR3 is CASSLVVYLINTEAFF. The CDR3 bases are TGTGCCAGCAGCTTAGTCGTTTACTTAATCAACACTGAAGCTTTCTTT.

This chain links TRBV6-6 with TRBJ1-2; weak D call: TRBD1 (5 bases). Trimming removed 5 bases from V and 2 bases from J, with 9 bases in between. The germline V gene has CDR1 MNHNY and CDR2 SVGAGI (reference sequence). The CDR3 totals 13 residues. CDR3 amino acids: CASSNTGNYGYTF. For the CDR3, the DNA is TGTGCCAGCAGTAATACAGGCAACTATGGCTACACCTTC.

The chain is built from TRBV28 and TRBJ2-3; 8 bases are a match to TRBD2. Germline-derived CDR1 and CDR2 are MDHEN and SYDVKM. V trimming: 4 bases; J trimming: 1 base; junction bases outside the gene matches: 10. This CDR3 spans 17 amino acids. This CDR3 is CASSSPPGREGTDTQYF. The CDR3 DNA follows: TGTGCCAGCAGTTCCCCCCCGGGGCGGGAGGGCACAGATACGCAGTATTTT.

The chain has TRBV2 and TRBJ1-1, with 7 positions matching TRBD1. Germline assignment: CDR1 SNHLY and CDR2 FYNNEI. The CDR3 has 14 amino acids. J was trimmed by 6 bases and V by 8 bases; bases with no gene match: 12. CDR3 loop: CASLREGAGAEAFF. The CDR3 DNA is TGTGCCAGCCTACGAGAGGGGGCCGGGGCTGAAGCTTTCTTT.

This clone is a singleton in its sample. The rearrangement joins TRBV3-1 (or the pseudogene TRBV3-2) to TRBJ2-1, with D perhaps matching TRBD2 (6 bases). This CDR3 contains 18 residues. Deletions cut 4 bases from V and 6 bases from J, with 25 bases between. CDR1 is LGHDT, CDR2 YNNKEL, per germline (reference sequence). CDR3 sequence (DNA): TGTGCCAGCAGCCGAGCCGATACTTTACTCTCCGGGGGCAATGAGCAGTTCTTC. Residues: CASSRADTLLSGGNEQFF.

The sample holds one count of this clone. This chain joins TRBV2 and TRBJ1-6; a possible D gene is TRBD1 (5 bases). The CDR3 sequence is 15 residues long. Germline V gives CDR1 SNHLY, CDR2 FYNNEI. Trimming left V 7 bases short and J 5 bases short, with 15 bases between. CDR3: CASKSLGADNSPLHF. CDR3 DNA: TGTGCCAGCAAAAGTCTAGGGGCGGATAATTCACCCCTCCACTTT.

The gene calls are TRBV30 and TRBJ2-7; 8 bases match TRBD2. V dropped 0 bases and J dropped 3; count of bases not matched to a gene: 10. The CDR3 is 16 residues long. Germline assignment: CDR1 GTSNPN and CDR2 SVGIG (reference sequence). The CDR3 DNA sequence: TGTGCCTGGAGTGTTCCAGGGTACGGGAGGGACTACGAGCAGTACTTC. It translates to CAWSVPGYGRDYEQYF.

CDR3 amino acids: CASSPADRGGNEQFF. The CDR3 DNA follows: TGTGCCAGCAGCCCCGCGGACAGGGGTGGCAATGAGCAGTTCTTC. This chain uses TRBV3-1 (or the pseudogene TRBV3-2) with TRBJ2-1; 9 bases match TRBD1. In germline, CDR1 is LGHDT, CDR2 YNNKEL (reference sequence). This CDR3 spans 15 amino acids. J lost 6 bases, V lost 4 bases, and 7 bases had no gene match.

This rearrangement joins TRBV9 to TRBJ2-7, with D unclear. The germline V gene has CDR1 SGDLS and CDR2 YYNGEE. The V gene lost 0 bases and the J gene lost 2 bases, with 9 bases spanning the gap. There are 14 residues in the CDR3. The CDR3 nucleotides are TGTGCCAGCAGCGTAGGACAAGCTACCTACGAGCAGTACTTC. Its translation is CASSVGQATYEQYF.

This chain links TRBV14 with TRBJ2-5, with a possible D match to TRBD2 (5 bases). Germline-derived CDR1 and CDR2 are SGHDN and FVKESK. This CDR3 has 13 residues. The germline V and J ends were trimmed by 1 base and 5 bases, with 8 bases remaining between them. The CDR3 DNA reads as TGTGCCAGCAGCCAAGGTCCGGGGGAGACCCAGTACTTC. This gives the protein CASSQGPGETQYF.

The chain recombines TRBV6-5 with TRBJ2-2; 8 bases line up with TRBD1. The CDR3 spans 13 residues. The junction had 4 bases not matched to a gene; V was cut back by 5 bases and J by 8 bases. CDR1 is MNHEY and CDR2 is SVGAGI in the germline V gene. CDR3 residues: CASSKDRAGELFF. The CDR3 region has the DNA TGTGCCAGCAGTAAGGACAGGGCTGGGGAGCTGTTTTTT.

The chain couples TRBV3-1 (or the pseudogene TRBV3-2) to TRBJ1-3; TRBD1 aligns across 10 bases. CDR1 is LGHDT, CDR2 YNNKEL, per germline (reference sequence). CDR3 length: 16 amino acids. V lost 4 bases, J lost 4 bases, and 7 bases stayed unmatched. This CDR3 is CASSLRTGGGGNTIYF. DNA of the CDR3: TGTGCCAGCAGCCTAAGGACAGGGGGAGGAGGAAACACCATATATTTT.

V is TRBV5-1 and J is TRBJ2-3, with 9 bases identical to TRBD2. The length of the CDR3 is 16 residues. J gave up 3 bases and V 0 bases, and 5 bases lay outside the gene matches. Germline CDR1 reads SGHRS; CDR2 reads YFSETQ. CDR3 residues: CASSLGLAAETDTQYF. In DNA, the CDR3 is TGCGCCAGCAGCTTGGGACTAGCGGCCGAAACAGATACGCAGTATTTT. Filled out from reference TRBV5-1 and TRBJ2-3, the complete variable domain reads KAGVTQTPRYLIKTRGQQVTLSCSPISGHRSVSWYQQTPGQGLQFLFEYFSETQRNKGNFPGRFSGRQFSNSRSEMNVSTLELGDSALYLCASSLGLAAETDTQYFGPGTRLTVL.

V usage is TRBV2 and J usage is TRBJ1-2; TRBD1 aligns across 9 bases. Per the germline V gene, CDR1 is SNHLY and CDR2 is FYNNEI. CDR3 size: 16 residues. Trimming at V came to 2 bases and at J to 4 bases, leaving 8 bases not matched to a gene. CDR3 amino acids: CASSELLGQGFYGYTF. Written as DNA, the CDR3 is TGTGCCAGCAGTGAATTGTTGGGACAGGGCTTCTATGGCTACACCTTC.

The chain carries TRBV19 and TRBJ1-1; D perhaps matches TRBD1 (5 bases). Germline V lookup: CDR1 LNHDA, CDR2 SQIVND (reference sequence). The V end was cut by 5 bases, the J end by 4 bases, with 14 bases between. CDR3 size: 14 residues. The CDR3 DNA sequence: TGTGCCAGTAGTCTGTATGGGGCCGGCACTGAAGCTTTCTTT. This codes for CASSLYGAGTEAFF.

The CDR3 loop reads CASKRQGFYQETQYF. The CDR3 DNA sequence: TGTGCCAGCAAAAGACAGGGCTTCTACCAAGAGACCCAGTACTTC. This chain links TRBV2 with TRBJ2-5; the match to TRBD1 covers 7 bases. The CDR3 covers 15 residues. Germline lookup yields CDR1 SNHLY and CDR2 FYNNEI. The V gene end was trimmed by 7 bases and the J gene end by 0 bases; junction bases not matched to a gene: 8.

The V call is TRBV19, the J call TRBJ2-1; D gene uncertain. This CDR3 spans 13 amino acids. The V gene lost 3 bases and the J gene lost 9 bases, with 12 bases spanning the gap. Germline V gene lookup returns CDR1 LNHDA and CDR2 SQIVND (reference sequence). CDR3 nucleotide sequence: TGTGCCAGTAGTATTAGCAACGGATTTGAGCAGTTCTTC. Translation: CASSISNGFEQFF.

The chain combines TRBV14 with TRBJ1-2; D unclear. The CDR3 sequence is 15 residues long. The V end was cut by 5 bases, the J end by 4 bases, with 17 bases between. Germline V gene data show CDR1 as SGHDN and CDR2 as FVKESK. CDR3 region: CASSAGSNLIYGYTF. The CDR3 DNA reads TGTGCCAGCAGCGCCGGGTCGAATTTAATCTATGGCTACACCTTC.